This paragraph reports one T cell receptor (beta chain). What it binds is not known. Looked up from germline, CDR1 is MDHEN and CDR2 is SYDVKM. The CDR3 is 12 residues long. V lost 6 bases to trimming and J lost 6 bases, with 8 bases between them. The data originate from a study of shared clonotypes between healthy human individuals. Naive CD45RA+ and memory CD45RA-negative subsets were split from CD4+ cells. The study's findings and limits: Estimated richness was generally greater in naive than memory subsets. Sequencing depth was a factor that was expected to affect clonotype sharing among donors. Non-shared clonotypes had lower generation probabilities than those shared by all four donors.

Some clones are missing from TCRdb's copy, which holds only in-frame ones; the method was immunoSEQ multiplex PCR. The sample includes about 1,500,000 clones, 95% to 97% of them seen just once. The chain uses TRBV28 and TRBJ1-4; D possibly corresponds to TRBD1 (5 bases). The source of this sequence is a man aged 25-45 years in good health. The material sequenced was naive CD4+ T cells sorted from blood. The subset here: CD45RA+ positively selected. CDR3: CASRTEYEKLFF. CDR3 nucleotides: TGTGCCAGCAGGACAGAATATGAAAAACTGTTTTTT.